Listed below are T cell receptor beta chains from one sample, sequenced in a study of blood T cell repertoires in COVID-19. Clones were sequenced by immunoSEQ multiplex PCR, and TCRdb holds only the in-frame ones, with some missing. This repertoire shows fewer than 300,000 clones, 65% to 85% found once; its top ten account for roughly 1.6%. What was sequenced was peripheral blood. The receptor set was obtained from a human donor with COVID-19, enrolled during active disease. The donor label of this sample is uncertain. Both conserved end residues are part of each CDR3. D genes are given only for firm matches. Rows may omit the clone size; those that give it use once, few, many or a size class.

D,size,V,J,CDR3,DNA
TRBD2,.,TRBV29-1,TRBJ2-3,CSVDLSPGLAADTQYF,TGCAGCGTTGACCTCTCGCCGGGACTAGCGGCAGATACGCAGTATTTT
.,.,TRBV5-1,TRBJ2-7,CASRQMTTSYEQYF,TGCGCCAGCAGACAAATGACTACGTCCTACGAGCAGTACTTC
TRBD2,.,TRBV5-4,TRBJ2-1,CASSGSGRAPNEQFF,TGTGCCAGCAGCGGGAGCGGGAGGGCCCCCAATGAGCAGTTCTTC
TRBD2,.,TRBV7-8,TRBJ2-7,CASSSGLAGDYEQYF,TGTGCCAGCAGCTCCGGACTAGCGGGAGACTACGAGCAGTACTTC
.,.,TRBV28,TRBJ2-7,CASSPPAGKGYEQYF,TGTGCCAGCAGTCCCCCGGCGGGGAAGGGCTACGAGCAGTACTTC
.,.,TRBV30,TRBJ2-6,CAWSAGAGANVLTF,TGTGCCTGGAGTGCCGGGGCTGGGGCCAACGTCCTGACTTTC
.,.,TRBV28,TRBJ1-6,CASSSAPQDRSPLHF,TGTGCCAGCAGTTCAGCCCCACAGGACCGTTCACCCCTCCACTTT
.,.,TRBV7-9,TRBJ1-3,CASSLLAGAGNTIYF,TGTGCCAGCAGCTTATTAGCCGGGGCTGGAAACACCATATATTTT
TRBD2,.,TRBV7-6,TRBJ2-1,CASSLRSGRAYEQFF,TGTGCCAGCAGCTTAAGGAGCGGGAGGGCCTATGAGCAGTTCTTC
.,.,TRBV5-1,TRBJ2-5,CASSLGLGVETQYF,TGCGCCAGCAGCTTGGGCCTAGGAGTAGAGACCCAGTACTTC
.,.,TRBV7-3,TRBJ1-2,CASSLGPATTNYGYTF,TGTGCCAGCAGCTTAGGGCCAGCTACAACTAACTATGGCTACACCTTC
TRBD2,.,TRBV7-9,TRBJ2-1,CASSPGALAGIHEQFF,TGTGCCAGCAGCCCCGGAGCTCTAGCGGGGATACATGAGCAGTTCTTC
TRBD2,.,TRBV9,TRBJ2-1,CASSVGGLGNEQFF,TGTGCCAGCAGCGTAGGGGGACTAGGCAATGAGCAGTTCTTC
.,.,TRBV27,TRBJ1-2,CASSLTAYYGYTF,TGTGCCAGCAGTTTAACAGCTTACTATGGCTACACCTTC
TRBD1,.,TRBV27,TRBJ2-6,CASSLQGISGANVLTF,TGTGCCAGCAGTCTACAGGGGATCTCTGGGGCCAACGTCCTGACTTTC
.,.,TRBV28,TRBJ2-7,CASNWGRGSYEQYF,TGTGCCAGCAACTGGGGCAGGGGATCATACGAGCAGTACTTC
.,.,TRBV28,TRBJ1-2,CASNLQGFYGYTF,TGTGCCAGCAACTTACAGGGTTTCTATGGCTACACCTTC
.,.,TRBV9,TRBJ2-3,CASSVSPRAAPPTGTQYF,TGTGCCAGCAGCGTCTCCCCTAGGGCGGCCCCTCCCACAGGAACGCAGTATTTT
.,.,TRBV27,TRBJ1-4,CASSSGGGVWGEKLFF,TGTGCCAGCAGTTCTGGGGGAGGGGTCTGGGGTGAAAAACTGTTTTTT
TRBD1,.,TRBV5-4,TRBJ2-1,CASSLRTGDNEQFF,TGTGCCAGCAGCTTACGGACAGGGGACAATGAGCAGTTCTTC
.,.,TRBV5-3,TRBJ2-7,CARSLNGIYEQYF,TGTGCCAGAAGCTTGAACGGGATCTACGAGCAGTACTTC
TRBD2,.,TRBV24-1,TRBJ2-5,CATSVSASGSPQRETQYF,TGTGCCACCAGTGTTTCGGCTAGCGGGAGTCCCCAGCGGGAGACCCAGTACTTC
TRBD2,.,TRBV19,TRBJ2-1,CASSARSIPRAGRDNEQFF,TGTGCCAGTAGTGCCCGGTCTATCCCCCGAGCGGGAAGGGACAATGAGCAGTTCTTC
TRBD2,few,TRBV10-3,TRBJ2-3,CAISPGLAGKSSTDTQYF,TGTGCCATCAGCCCCGGACTAGCGGGGAAGTCTAGCACAGATACGCAGTATTTT
.,.,TRBV5-1,TRBJ2-3,CASSFGGSTDTQYF,TGCGCCAGCAGCTTCGGCGGCTCCACAGATACGCAGTATTTT
TRBD1,few,TRBV2,TRBJ2-7,CASRGQGSPSSYEQYF,TGTGCCAGCCGGGGACAGGGGTCCCCGAGCTCCTACGAGCAGTACTTC
.,.,TRBV7-3,TRBJ2-6,CASSSSQGSGANVLTF,TGTGCCAGCAGCTCTTCCCAGGGTTCTGGGGCCAACGTCCTGACTTTC
TRBD1,.,TRBV9,TRBJ2-7,CASSTGVSEQYF,TGTGCCAGCTCAACAGGGGTGAGCGAGCAGTACTTC
TRBD2,.,TRBV7-2,TRBJ2-1,CAIGSGRGNEQFF,TGTGCCATCGGTAGCGGGAGGGGCAATGAGCAGTTCTTC
.,.,TRBV3-1/TRBV3-2,TRBJ1-5,CASSQDLNQPQHF,TGTGCCAGCAGCCAAGACCTTAATCAGCCCCAGCATTTT
TRBD2,.,TRBV11-2,TRBJ2-3,CASSPQGLAGTDTQYF,TGTGCCAGCAGCCCCCAGGGACTAGCGGGCACAGATACGCAGTATTTT
TRBD2,few,TRBV5-1,TRBJ2-3,CASSSGTSADTQYF,TGCGCCAGCAGCTCCGGGACTAGCGCAGATACGCAGTATTTT
TRBD1,.,TRBV6-4,TRBJ2-1,CASSEQGSYNEQFF,TGTGCCAGCAGTGAACAGGGGTCCTACAATGAGCAGTTCTTC
TRBD2,once,TRBV11-3,TRBJ2-2,CASSLNGGATGELFF,TGTGCCAGCAGCTTAAACGGGGGGGCAACCGGGGAGCTGTTTTTT
TRBD1,.,TRBV27,TRBJ2-7,CASSLGQSYEQYF,TGTGCCAGCAGCCTGGGACAGTCCTACGAGCAGTACTTC
.,few,TRBV2,TRBJ2-5,CASTRGLQETQYF,TGTGCCAGCACCCGAGGTTTACAAGAGACCCAGTACTTC
.,few,TRBV19,TRBJ1-2,CASRTGGGYTF,TGTGCCAGTAGGACAGGCGGAGGCTACACCTTC
TRBD1,.,TRBV5-1,TRBJ2-6,CASSLGSGTGSLRANVLTF,TGCGCCAGCAGCTTGGGGAGCGGGACAGGGTCCCTTAGGGCCAACGTCCTGACTTTC
.,.,TRBV5-4,TRBJ1-4,CASSYTTNEKLFF,TGTGCCAGCAGCTATACAACTAATGAAAAACTGTTTTTT
.,.,TRBV7-9,TRBJ1-1,CAGRSRGNTEAFF,TGTGCCGGACGTTCGCGGGGGAACACTGAAGCTTTCTTT
TRBD2,.,TRBV30,TRBJ2-5,CAWSVLAGDLTQETQYF,TGTGCCTGGAGTGTACTAGCGGGAGATCTAACACAAGAGACCCAGTACTTC
TRBD1,.,TRBV5-6,TRBJ2-3,CASSWDRASDTQYF,TGTGCCAGCAGCTGGGACAGGGCTTCAGATACGCAGTATTTT
TRBD2,few,TRBV11-3,TRBJ2-1,CASSTREGLYNEQFF,TGTGCCAGCAGCACCCGGGAGGGACTTTACAATGAGCAGTTCTTC
.,once,TRBV19,TRBJ2-1,CASSRGRGNEQFF,TGTGCCAGTAGTAGGGGGCGAGGCAATGAGCAGTTCTTC
.,.,TRBV7-2,TRBJ2-1,CASSLALGVTYNEQFF,TGTGCCAGCAGCTTAGCGTTGGGAGTCACCTACAATGAGCAGTTCTTC
.,once,TRBV23-1,TRBJ1-5,CASSQSQTNSNQPQHF,TGCGCCAGCAGTCAATCTCAAACAAATAGCAATCAGCCCCAGCATTTT
TRBD2,.,TRBV7-3,TRBJ2-2,CASSLLGVAGGEDTGELFF,TGTGCCAGCAGCCTTCTCGGGGTAGCGGGAGGGGAGGACACCGGGGAGCTGTTTTTT
.,.,TRBV5-1,TRBJ1-1,CASSLDGMGTEAFF,TGCGCCAGCAGCTTGGACGGGATGGGGACTGAAGCTTTCTTT
.,.,TRBV30,TRBJ1-2,CAWSRSGAAGSSGYGYTF,TGTGCCTGGAGTAGGAGTGGGGCCGCTGGATCGTCGGGCTATGGCTACACCTTC
TRBD1,few,TRBV11-2,TRBJ1-1,CASGGGLNTEAFF,TGTGCCAGCGGAGGGGGCTTGAACACTGAAGCTTTCTTT
TRBD2,.,TRBV19,TRBJ2-5,CASSPGGETQYF,TGTGCCAGTAGCCCGGGGGGGGAGACCCAGTACTTC
.,.,TRBV28,TRBJ1-6,CASSSRRGLSPLHF,TGTGCCAGCAGTTCCCGTCGAGGGTTATCACCCCTCCACTTT